The rows below give T cell receptor beta chains drawn from one sample of a study of cytomegalovirus exposure and HLA in healthy donors. The table came from immunoSEQ multiplex PCR; TCRdb's copy has only in-frame clones and leaves some out. The data contain roughly 110,000 clones, 70% to 80% of them singletons. Material for sequencing was PBMCs. The receptor set was obtained from a man aged 18 to 35 in good health and CMV-seronegative. CDR3s leave out the opening cysteine and the closing phenylalanine or tryptophan.

V: TRBV5-1; J: TRBJ2-2; CDR3: ASSLEQVDTGELF
V: TRBV9; J: TRBJ2-1; CDR3: ASSVGGDFYNEQF
V: TRBV10-1; J: TRBJ1-2; CDR3: ASSESGDYGYT
V: TRBV6-1; J: TRBJ1-2; CDR3: ASSEAADYGYT
V: TRBV5-4; J: TRBJ1-3; CDR3: ASSPGGAWSGNTIY
V: TRBV7-6; J: TRBJ1-6; CDR3: ASSLVSENSPLH
V: TRBV6-5; J: TRBJ1-1; CDR3: ASGQKWNTEAF
V: TRBV9; J: TRBJ2-1; CDR3: ASSVGRLAGALYNEQF
V: TRBV5-1; J: TRBJ1-2; CDR3: ASSSRLHPYGYT
V: TRBV5-1; J: TRBJ2-3; CDR3: ASSLDAGLSTDTQY
V: TRBV6-5; J: TRBJ1-4; CDR3: ASRRSWGDPKLF
V: TRBV27; J: TRBJ1-1; CDR3: ASSQRRSGGTEAF
V: TRBV4-3; J: TRBJ2-7; CDR3: ASSRRQGDEQY
V: TRBV6-1; J: TRBJ1-6; CDR3: ASSVQGGKNSPLH
V: TRBV28; J: TRBJ1-4; CDR3: ASSLGGWGEKLF
V: TRBV7-8; J: TRBJ2-3; CDR3: ASSFTGTSTDTQY
V: TRBV5-4; J: TRBJ1-2; CDR3: ASSFSGTGNYGYT
V: TRBV5-1; J: TRBJ2-1; CDR3: ASSLDGGGAAGYNEQF
V: TRBV2; J: TRBJ2-1; CDR3: ASSAKQGSSYNEQF
V: TRBV4-3; J: TRBJ2-1; CDR3: ASSQDGVAGWEQF
V: TRBV27; J: TRBJ2-7; CDR3: ASSFGGPPYEQY
V: TRBV21-1; J: TRBJ2-7; CDR3: ASSKAMQQLPYEQY
V: TRBV7-2; J: TRBJ1-4; CDR3: ASSSMEREKLF
V: TRBV19; J: TRBJ1-5; CDR3: ASSTDRGYNQPQH
V: TRBV19; J: TRBJ2-4; CDR3: ASQGLAKNIQY
V: TRBV29-1; J: TRBJ2-6; CDR3: SAMTDFSGANVLT
V: TRBV5-6; J: TRBJ2-3; CDR3: ASSLRGGRSNTQY
V: TRBV6-1; J: TRBJ2-7; CDR3: ASSVEQSYEQY
V: TRBV2; J: TRBJ2-5; CDR3: ASIGTATSHY
V: TRBV10-3; J: TRBJ2-2; CDR3: AISEPQKDRAGELF
V: TRBV15; J: TRBJ2-7; CDR3: ATSRDTGGQY
V: TRBV14; J: TRBJ2-7; CDR3: ASSRVAGGPSEQY
V: TRBV5-4; J: TRBJ2-3; CDR3: VSRTRALEDTQY
V: TRBV9; J: TRBJ2-2; CDR3: ASTRRPTDSPNTGELF
V: TRBV6-6; J: TRBJ1-6; CDR3: ASRQTGGGSPLH
V: TRBV19; J: TRBJ2-5; CDR3: ASSTSGGLQETQY
V: TRBV27; J: TRBJ2-7; CDR3: ASTGAGGIYEQY
V: TRBV10-2; J: TRBJ2-7; CDR3: ASSVLTSYEQY
V: TRBV2; J: TRBJ2-3; CDR3: ASGGTGGTDTQY
V: TRBV5-1; J: TRBJ2-2; CDR3: ASSGGLNGELF
V: TRBV15; J: TRBJ2-7; CDR3: ATSSKLAFNEQY
V: TRBV10-3; J: TRBJ1-6; CDR3: AISADSNNSPLH
V: TRBV4-2; J: TRBJ1-2; CDR3: ASSQALPGDRGYT
V: TRBV7-3; J: TRBJ1-1; CDR3: ASSPRGGMNTEAF
V: TRBV19; J: TRBJ2-7; CDR3: ASSVGLLKSVSYEQY
V: TRBV6-5; J: TRBJ2-7; CDR3: ASSSGLRGGSYEQY
V: TRBV4-1; J: TRBJ2-1; CDR3: ASSPGGTVYNEQF
V: TRBV25-1; J: TRBJ2-1; CDR3: ASRTPSGSEQF
V: TRBV10-3; J: TRBJ2-7; CDR3: AISDETGVHEQY
V: TRBV7-2; J: TRBJ2-7; CDR3: ASSLDMQVGEQY
V: TRBV7-3; J: TRBJ2-2; CDR3: ASSLIAGDRGTGELF
V: TRBV5-1; J: TRBJ1-5; CDR3: ASSLGDRSSNQPQH
V: TRBV27; J: TRBJ1-1; CDR3: ASSLTGRRTEAF
V: TRBV9; J: TRBJ2-5; CDR3: ASTETGLFQETQY
V: TRBV13; J: TRBJ1-6; CDR3: ASSLQGARSPLH
V: TRBV27; J: TRBJ2-7; CDR3: ASSSTKGKQY
V: TRBV6-1; J: TRBJ1-2; CDR3: ASSEGANYGYT
V: TRBV28; J: TRBJ2-5; CDR3: ASTWGLAGRAQY
V: TRBV19; J: TRBJ2-4; CDR3: ASSIEATHKNIQY